The table lists the clone carrying this TCR beta chain with a count of one. Its antigen is unidentified. The CDR3 is made up of 18 amino acids. Germline V CDR1 and CDR2: MDHEN, SYDVKM. Trimming shortened V by 4 bases and J by 4 bases, and 23 bases separated the two germline ends. This sample was taken from a study of shared clonotypes between healthy human individuals. Regarding the study as a whole: Clonotype sharing levels among donors were expected to vary with sequencing depth. Enrolling few donors narrowed the genetic and exposure-history diversity that was represented.

Using immunoSEQ multiplex PCR, the repertoire was profiled, and TCRdb retains in-frame clones only, with some absent. The sample has 2,500,000 or so clones; just over 90% are singletons. The donors were all Caucasian adults (living in Nashville, Tennessee). The split of CD4+ cells yielded CD45RA+ naive and CD45RA-negative memory subsets. The sequence was collected from a man younger than 35 in good health. Sequencing used naive CD4+ T cells sorted from blood. This sample's subset: CD45RA+ positively selected. The chain combines TRBV28 with TRBJ2-1; D may be TRBD2 (5 bases). In DNA, the CDR3 is TGTGCCAGCAGTTCGTCGGGAAGGGTCCTGAGCTTGTACAATGAGCAGTTCTTC. The encoded protein is CASSSSGRVLSLYNEQFF. Variable domain in full (rest from reference TRBV28 and TRBJ2-1): DVKVTQSSRYLVKRTGEKVFLECVQDMDHENMFWYRQDPGLGLRLIYFSYDVKMKEKGDIPEGYSVSREKKERFSLILESASTNQTSMYLCASSSSGRVLSLYNEQFFGPGTRLTVL.